A single sample is the source of the 27 T cell receptor beta chains below, sequenced in a study of cytomegalovirus exposure and HLA in healthy donors (dated by TCRdb to 2016 to 2017). Libraries were prepared through the immunoSEQ multiplex PCR assay. TCRdb obtained this table from immuneACCESS and retained in-frame rearrangements with V and J assigned. These tables miss some clones; where compared with another copy, unresolved V genes account for less than half of the shortfall, and the remainder is unexplained. For this sample the table gives about 110,000 clones, of which under 97% were detected only once. Together, the top ten hold 0.67% of the sample. The sequencing sample was made of PBMCs. These receptors came from a woman between 18 and 29 years old in good health and CMV-seronegative.

The chain has TRBV2 and TRBJ1-1, with 7 bases that match TRBD1. With 4 bases clipped from V and 1 base from J, the junction kept 3 bases outside the gene matches. Germline lookup yields CDR1 SNHLY and CDR2 FYNNEI. The CDR3 extends over 14 amino acids. In DNA form, the CDR3 reads TGTGCCAGCAGTGTGGGGGACAGGAACACTGAAGCTTTCTTT. This encodes CASSVGDRNTEAFF.

The V and J genes are TRBV5-1 and TRBJ2-3, with D maybe TRBD1 (6 bases). CDR1 SGHRS and CDR2 YFSETQ come from the germline V gene. The CDR3 covers 18 residues. V was cut by 0 bases and J by 1 base, with 18 bases left in between. The CDR3 bases are TGCGCCAGCAGCTTGGCTGCACAGGGCGGTTGGGGCACAGATACGCAGTATTTT. Protein: CASSLAAQGGWGTDTQYF.

This clone was observed a single time. The CDR3 region has the DNA TGTGCCAGCAGAGGGGGTGAAAAACTGTTTTTT. Encoded protein: CASRGGEKLFF. The chain joins TRBV7-8 to TRBJ1-4; perhaps TRBD1 as D (6 bases). The CDR3 contains 11 residues. The V and J ends lost 6 bases and 7 bases respectively, with 6 bases between them. CDR1 SGHVS and CDR2 FQNEAQ come from the germline V gene.

This chain joins TRBV15 and TRBJ1-4, with 8 positions matching TRBD1. Per the germline V gene, CDR1 is LNHNV and CDR2 is YYDKDF (reference sequence). This CDR3 spans 16 amino acids. V gave up 0 bases and J gave up 7 bases; unmatched junction bases: 7. This chain's CDR3 is CATSRDLSGGSEKLFF. Here the CDR3 DNA reads TGTGCCACCAGCAGAGATCTGTCAGGGGGCAGTGAAAAACTGTTTTTT.

This sequence joins TRBV28 and TRBJ2-1, with TRBD1 matching 8 bases. This CDR3 has 14 amino acids. Looked up from germline, CDR1 is MDHEN and CDR2 is SYDVKM. The V segment lost 3 bases and the J segment 6 bases; nucleotides outside the gene matches: 4. This CDR3 is CASSLTGVGNEQFF. CDR3 coding DNA: TGTGCCAGCAGTTTGACAGGGGTGGGCAATGAGCAGTTCTTC.

The gene calls are TRBV13 and TRBJ2-5; 8 nucleotides match TRBD1. Germline-derived CDR1 and CDR2 are PRHDT and FYEKMQ (reference sequence). The CDR3 has 15 residues. V trimming: 5 bases; J trimming: 2 bases; junction bases outside the gene matches: 7. CDR3 amino acids: CASSALTGGQETQYF. The CDR3 region has the DNA TGTGCCAGCAGCGCCCTCACAGGGGGTCAAGAGACCCAGTACTTC.

The chain links TRBV5-1 to TRBJ2-3; TRBD2 might be the D (7 bases). The CDR3 spans 15 residues. Trimming pared 7 bases from V and 3 bases from J, leaving 18 bases between. Germline CDR1 SGHRS, CDR2 YFSETQ. The CDR3 loop is CASALVGGGTDTQYF. CDR3 DNA: TGCGCCAGCGCACTGGTAGGGGGAGGGACAGATACGCAGTATTTT.

The V call is TRBV2, the J call TRBJ1-3; 9 nucleotides line up with TRBD1. V dropped 5 bases and J dropped 9; count of bases not matched to a gene: 14. The germline V gene encodes CDR1 SNHLY and CDR2 FYNNEI. This CDR3 comprises 16 residues. In DNA form, the CDR3 reads TGTGCCAGCAGTAGAGAACAGGGGGCGATTGGGAGCACCATATATTTT. Residues: CASSREQGAIGSTIYF.

J is TRBJ2-1 and V is TRBV7-8; 7 positions agree with TRBD2. This CDR3 is 15 amino acids long. Germline V gene data show CDR1 as SGHVS and CDR2 as FQNEAQ. The J segment lost 4 bases and the V segment lost 6 bases, leaving 9 bases of the junction unmatched. CDR3 nucleotide sequence: TGTGCCAGCAGACTGGGGGAGGGGACTTACAATGAGCAGTTCTTC. Translation: CASRLGEGTYNEQFF.

The rearrangement links TRBV21-1 to TRBJ2-7; the table calls TRBD1, which could not be checked here. TRBV21-1 is a listed pseudogene. The CDR3 has 18 residues. CDR3 sequence: CASSKAKTARDRAYEQYF. CDR3 in DNA: TGTGCCAGCAGCAAAGCGAAGACCGCCCGTGACAGGGCCTACGAGCAGTACTTC.

This clone came up once. V usage is TRBV5-1 and J usage is TRBJ2-7; 9 bases line up with TRBD1. This CDR3 spans 14 amino acids. CDR1 is SGHRS, CDR2 YFSETQ, per germline. The junction had 6 bases not matched to a gene; V was cut back by 3 bases and J by 5 bases. CDR3: CASSSDRGFDEQYF. Written as DNA, the CDR3 is TGCGCCAGCAGCTCGGACAGGGGATTCGACGAGCAGTACTTC.

The CDR3 reads CASSQDRGPGNTIYF. CDR3 in DNA: TGCGCCAGCAGCCAAGACAGGGGCCCTGGAAACACCATATATTTT. The chain has TRBV4-3 and TRBJ1-3; a possible D gene is TRBD1 (6 bases). Trimming stripped 0 bases from V and 2 bases from J, with 8 bases between. This CDR3 is built from 15 residues. The V gene's germline CDR1 is LGHNA and CDR2 YSLEER.

The gene calls are TRBV7-3 and TRBJ2-2; 8 nucleotides line up with TRBD2. Per germline, CDR1 SGHTA and CDR2 FQGTGA. This CDR3 has 15 amino acids. V dropped 6 bases and J dropped 0; count of bases not matched to a gene: 3. The chain's CDR3 is CASSVAGSNTGELFF. The CDR3 DNA reads TGTGCCAGCAGTGTAGCGGGGTCGAACACCGGGGAGCTGTTTTTT.

This clone is a singleton in its sample. J is TRBJ2-1 and V is TRBV11-1; 9 nucleotides line up with TRBD1. CDR1 and CDR2 (germline): SGHAT, FQDESV (reference sequence). V shed 2 bases and J 5 bases; nucleotides not matched to a gene: 4. The CDR3 runs 15 residues. In DNA form, the CDR3 reads TGTGCCAGCAGCTTAAAGGGGACAGGGAACAATGAGCAGTTCTTC. This gives the protein CASSLKGTGNNEQFF.

The chain recombines TRBV7-9 with TRBJ1-1; D remains ambiguous. The CDR3 has 12 amino acids. The ends were cut back, 7 bases at V and 3 bases at J, with 9 bases in the middle. From germline, CDR1 is SEHNR and CDR2 FQNEAQ (reference sequence). The CDR3 reads CASKAGDTEAFF. The CDR3 bases are TGTGCCAGCAAGGCCGGAGACACTGAAGCTTTCTTT.

The gene calls are TRBV4-3 and TRBJ2-4; tentative D call: TRBD1 (6 bases). V gave up 0 bases and J gave up 4 bases, with 13 bases separating them. Germline loops: CDR1 LGHNA, CDR2 YSLEER. The CDR3 is 16 amino acids. The CDR3 DNA reads TGCGCCAGCAGCCAAGAGCTCAGGGACACGAAAAACATTCAGTACTTC. Protein sequence: CASSQELRDTKNIQYF.

The rearrangement joins TRBV28 to TRBJ2-7; D is ambiguous. Looked up from germline, CDR1 is MDHEN and CDR2 is SYDVKM. The V end lost 2 bases, the J end lost 3 bases, and 8 bases lay between the germline ends. CDR3 size: 13 residues. The CDR3 nucleotides read TGTGCCAGCAGTTTAGGGCCTAACTACGAGCAGTACTTC. It specifies CASSLGPNYEQYF.

The V call is TRBV9, the J call TRBJ2-3; the D gene is possibly TRBD2 (5 bases). Germline loops: CDR1 SGDLS, CDR2 YYNGEE. Trimming pared 0 bases from V and 7 bases from J, leaving 9 bases between. The CDR3 loop spans 13 amino acids. In DNA form, the CDR3 reads TGTGCCAGCAGCGTAGCCGCCGGGAATACGCAGTATTTT. As protein: CASSVAAGNTQYF.

The rearrangement links TRBV6-1 to TRBJ1-4; no clear D gene. Trimming stripped 1 base from V and 14 bases from J, with 20 bases between. Germline CDR1 reads MNHNS; CDR2 reads SASEGT. The CDR3 spans 15 residues. Written as DNA, the CDR3 is TGTGCCAGCAGTGAAGGGAGGCCGAAAAGAGTAGAGCTGTTTTTT. Translating gives CASSEGRPKRVELFF.

The CDR3 sequence is CASSKGIHQPQHF. In nucleotides, the CDR3 is TGTGCCAGCAGCAAAGGTATCCATCAGCCCCAGCATTTT. This chain links TRBV21-1 with TRBJ1-5. TRBV21-1 is flagged as a pseudogene. CDR3 length: 13 residues.

The genes are TRBV9 and TRBJ1-2; D is undetermined. The CDR3 spans 15 residues. Trimming cost V 0 bases and J 4 bases, with 13 bases left between them. Germline CDR1 SGDLS, CDR2 YYNGEE. The chain's CDR3 is CASSVASQVGYGYTF. The CDR3 DNA is TGTGCCAGCAGCGTAGCTAGCCAGGTTGGCTATGGCTACACCTTC. Supplemented by reference TRBV9 and TRBJ1-2, the full variable domain reads DSGVTQTPKHLITATGQRVTLRCSPRSGDLSVYWYQQSLDQGLQFLIQYYNGEERAKGNILERFSAQQFPDLHSELNLSSLELGDSALYFCASSVASQVGYGYTFGSGTRLTVV.

The chain combines TRBV6-5 with TRBJ2-1; the D is unclear. Deletions cut 10 bases from V and 0 bases from J, with 10 bases between. CDR1 MNHEY and CDR2 SVGAGI come from the germline V gene. The CDR3 is 13 residues long. CDR3 nucleotide sequence: TGTGCCACCCGACGGAGCTCCTACAATGAGCAGTTCTTC. The encoded protein is CATRRSSYNEQFF.

V gene TRBV6-5 combines with J gene TRBJ2-1; TRBD1 agrees at 7 bases. From germline, CDR1 is MNHEY and CDR2 SVGAGI. The CDR3 covers 14 residues. With 4 bases clipped from V and 6 bases from J, the junction kept 6 bases outside the gene matches. CDR3 sequence reads: CASSLGRGSNEQFF. CDR3 coding DNA: TGTGCCAGCAGTTTAGGCAGGGGGAGCAATGAGCAGTTCTTC.

This chain uses TRBV29-1 with TRBJ2-5; TRBD1 aligns across 8 bases. This CDR3 comprises 14 residues. Trimming took 4 bases from V and 5 from J; bases not matched to a gene: 9. From germline, CDR1 is SQVTM and CDR2 ANQGSEA. The CDR3 region is CSVAGTGSHETQYF. CDR3 nucleotide sequence: TGCAGCGTTGCGGGGACAGGTAGTCACGAGACCCAGTACTTC.

The rearrangement links TRBV14 to TRBJ2-5; 7 nucleotides align to TRBD2. The germline V gene has CDR1 SGHDN and CDR2 FVKESK. V shed 5 bases, J shed 1 base, and the junction held 4 bases outside the gene matches. This CDR3 region has 14 residues. CDR3 DNA: TGTGCCAGCAGCGCGCGGGGGTTCCAAGAGACCCAGTACTTC. Translating gives CASSARGFQETQYF.

The chain combines TRBV10-3 with TRBJ2-7; 10 positions match TRBD2. The V gene end was trimmed by 6 bases and the J gene end by 0 bases; junction bases not matched to a gene: 2. The CDR3 extends over 14 amino acids. The germline CDR1 and CDR2 sequences are ENHRY and SYGVKD. CDR3 nucleotides: TGTGCCATCAGGGCTAGCGGGGGCTCCTACGAGCAGTACTTC. Protein: CAIRASGGSYEQYF.

The gene calls are TRBV4-3 and TRBJ1-4; TRBD1 might be the D (5 bases). Deletions cut 0 bases from V and 1 base from J, with 12 bases between. The CDR3 runs to 17 residues. Germline loops: CDR1 LGHNA, CDR2 YSLEER. CDR3 residues: CASSQDRAGGTNEKLFF. The CDR3 DNA follows: TGCGCCAGCAGCCAAGACCGAGCGGGGGGAACTAATGAAAAACTGTTTTTT.